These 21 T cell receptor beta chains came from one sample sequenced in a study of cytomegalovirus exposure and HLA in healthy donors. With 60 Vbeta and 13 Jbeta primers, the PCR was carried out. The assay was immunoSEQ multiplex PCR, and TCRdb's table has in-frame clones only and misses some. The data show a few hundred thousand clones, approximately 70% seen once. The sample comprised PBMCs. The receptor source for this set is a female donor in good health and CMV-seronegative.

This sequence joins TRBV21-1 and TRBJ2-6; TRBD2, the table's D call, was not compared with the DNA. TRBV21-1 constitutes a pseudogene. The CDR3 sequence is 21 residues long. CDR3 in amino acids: CASSNNTPGLAGQGGANVLTF. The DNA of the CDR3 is TGTGCCAGCAGCAATAATACCCCTGGACTAGCGGGACAGGGTGGGGCCAACGTCCTGACTTTC.

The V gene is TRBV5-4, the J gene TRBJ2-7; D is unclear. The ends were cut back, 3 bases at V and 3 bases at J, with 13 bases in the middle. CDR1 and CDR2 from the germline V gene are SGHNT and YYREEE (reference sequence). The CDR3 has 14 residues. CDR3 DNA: TGTGCCAGCAGCTCGCACGACGGGTACTACGAGCAGTACTTC. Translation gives CASSSHDGYYEQYF.

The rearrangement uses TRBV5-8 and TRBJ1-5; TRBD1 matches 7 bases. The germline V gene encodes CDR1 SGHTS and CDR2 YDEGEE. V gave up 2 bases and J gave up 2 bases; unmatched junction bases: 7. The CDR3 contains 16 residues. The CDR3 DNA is TGTGCCAGCAGCTTAGGGGGCGCGTGGCGCAATCAGCCCCAGCATTTT. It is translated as CASSLGGAWRNQPQHF.

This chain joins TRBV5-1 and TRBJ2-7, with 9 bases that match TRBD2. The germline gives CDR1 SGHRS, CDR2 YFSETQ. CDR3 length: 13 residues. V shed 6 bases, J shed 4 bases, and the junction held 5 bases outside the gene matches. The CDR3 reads CASMKTSGYEQYF. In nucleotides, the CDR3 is TGCGCCAGCATGAAGACTAGCGGTTACGAGCAGTACTTC.

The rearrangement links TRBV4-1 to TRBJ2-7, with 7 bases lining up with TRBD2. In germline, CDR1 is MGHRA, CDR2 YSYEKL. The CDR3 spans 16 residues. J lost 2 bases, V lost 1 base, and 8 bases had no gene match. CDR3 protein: CASSQGSSGSTYEQYF. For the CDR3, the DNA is TGCGCCAGCAGCCAAGGGTCTAGCGGATCGACCTACGAGCAGTACTTC.

In DNA form, the CDR3 reads TGCGCCAGCACCCGGGGAACTAGCGGGAGGGCGCAAGAGACCCAGTACTTC. It codes for CASTRGTSGRAQETQYF. This rearrangement joins TRBV5-1 to TRBJ2-5, with 13 bases that match TRBD2. Germline CDR1 SGHRS, CDR2 YFSETQ. This CDR3 is 17 amino acids long. Trimming removed 6 bases from V and 2 bases from J; junction bases left unmatched: 10. The full variable domain, rest sourced from reference TRBV5-1 and TRBJ2-5, is KAGVTQTPRYLIKTRGQQVTLSCSPISGHRSVSWYQQTPGQGLQFLFEYFSETQRNKGNFPGRFSGRQFSNSRSEMNVSTLELGDSALYLCASTRGTSGRAQETQYFGPGTRLLVL.

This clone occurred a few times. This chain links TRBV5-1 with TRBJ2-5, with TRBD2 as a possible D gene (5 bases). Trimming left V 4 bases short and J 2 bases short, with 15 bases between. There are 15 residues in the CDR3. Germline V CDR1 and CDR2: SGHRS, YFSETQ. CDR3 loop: CASSPGIVPQETQYF. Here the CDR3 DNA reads TGCGCCAGCAGCCCGGGAATAGTGCCTCAAGAGACCCAGTACTTC. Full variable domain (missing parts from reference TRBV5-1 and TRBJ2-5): KAGVTQTPRYLIKTRGQQVTLSCSPISGHRSVSWYQQTPGQGLQFLFEYFSETQRNKGNFPGRFSGRQFSNSRSEMNVSTLELGDSALYLCASSPGIVPQETQYFGPGTRLLVL.

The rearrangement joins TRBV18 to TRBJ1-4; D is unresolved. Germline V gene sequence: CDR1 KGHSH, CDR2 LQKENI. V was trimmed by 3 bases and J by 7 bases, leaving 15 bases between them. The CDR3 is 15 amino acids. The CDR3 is CASSPAGTWGEKLFF. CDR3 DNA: TGTGCCAGCTCACCCGCGGGAACTTGGGGTGAAAAACTGTTTTTT.

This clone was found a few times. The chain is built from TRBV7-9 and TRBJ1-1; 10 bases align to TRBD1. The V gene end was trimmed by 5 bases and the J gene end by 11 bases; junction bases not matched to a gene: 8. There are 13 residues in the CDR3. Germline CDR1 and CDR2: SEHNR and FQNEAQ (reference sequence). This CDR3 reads CASSPDRGRRAFF. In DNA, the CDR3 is TGTGCCAGCAGCCCTGACAGGGGGCGCCGGGCTTTCTTT.

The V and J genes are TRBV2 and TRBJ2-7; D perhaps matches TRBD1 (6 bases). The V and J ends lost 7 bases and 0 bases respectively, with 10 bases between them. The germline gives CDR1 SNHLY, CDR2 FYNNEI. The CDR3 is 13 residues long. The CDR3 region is CASTLTGSYEQYF. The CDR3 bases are TGTGCCAGCACCTTGACAGGCTCCTACGAGCAGTACTTC.

The CDR3 spells CAISDTDSYEQYF. The CDR3 bases are TGTGCCATCAGTGACACTGATTCCTACGAGCAGTACTTC. This rearrangement joins TRBV10-3 to TRBJ2-7; D is uncertain. Trimming removed 3 bases at V and 1 base at J, with 7 bases between. The V gene's germline CDR1 is ENHRY and CDR2 SYGVKD. The CDR3 consists of 13 residues.

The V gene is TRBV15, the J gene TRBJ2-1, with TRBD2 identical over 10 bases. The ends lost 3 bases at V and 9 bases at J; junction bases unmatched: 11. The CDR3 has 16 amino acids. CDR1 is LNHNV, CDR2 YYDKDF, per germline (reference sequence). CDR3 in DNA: TGTGCCACCAGCAGCAGCGGGAGGGGATTTAAGGGTGAGCAGTTCTTC. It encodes CATSSSGRGFKGEQFF.

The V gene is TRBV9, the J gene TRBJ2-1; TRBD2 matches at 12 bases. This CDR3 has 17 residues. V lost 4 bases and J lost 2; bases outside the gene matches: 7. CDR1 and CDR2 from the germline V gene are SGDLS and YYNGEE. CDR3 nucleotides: TGTGCCAGCAGCCCCCGGGCTAGCGGGGGGGCCTACAATGAGCAGTTCTTC. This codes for CASSPRASGGAYNEQFF.

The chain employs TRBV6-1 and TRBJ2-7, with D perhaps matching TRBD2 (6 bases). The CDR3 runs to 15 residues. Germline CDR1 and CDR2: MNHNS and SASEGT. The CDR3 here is CATKVTEGGADEQYF. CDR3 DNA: TGTGCAACCAAGGTTACGGAGGGCGGGGCTGACGAGCAGTACTTC.

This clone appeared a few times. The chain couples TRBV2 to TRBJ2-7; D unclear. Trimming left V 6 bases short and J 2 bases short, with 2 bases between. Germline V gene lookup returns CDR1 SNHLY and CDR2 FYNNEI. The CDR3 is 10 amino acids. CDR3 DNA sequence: TGTGCCAGCAGCGCCTACGAGCAGTACTTC. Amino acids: CASSAYEQYF.

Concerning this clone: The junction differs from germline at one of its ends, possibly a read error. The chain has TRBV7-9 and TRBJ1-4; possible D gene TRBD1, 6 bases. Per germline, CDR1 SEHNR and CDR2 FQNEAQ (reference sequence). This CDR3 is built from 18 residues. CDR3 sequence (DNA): TGTTCCAGCAGCTTAGGGGAGAACAGGGACGCAACTAATGAAAAACTGTTTTTT. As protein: CSSSLGENRDATNEKLFF. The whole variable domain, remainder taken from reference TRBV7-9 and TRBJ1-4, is DTGVSQNPRHKITKRGQNVTFRCDPISEHNRLYWYRQTLGQGPEFLTYFQNEAQLEKSRLLSDRFSAERPKGSFSTLEIQRTEQGDSAMYLCSSSLGENRDATNEKLFFGSGTQLSVL.

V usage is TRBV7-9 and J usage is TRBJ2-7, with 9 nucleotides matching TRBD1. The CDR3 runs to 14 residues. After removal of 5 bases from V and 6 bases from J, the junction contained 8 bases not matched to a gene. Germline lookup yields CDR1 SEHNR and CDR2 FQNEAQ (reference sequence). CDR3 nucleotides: TGTGCCAGCAGCCCCACGCGGGACAGGGCCGAGCAGTACTTC. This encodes CASSPTRDRAEQYF.

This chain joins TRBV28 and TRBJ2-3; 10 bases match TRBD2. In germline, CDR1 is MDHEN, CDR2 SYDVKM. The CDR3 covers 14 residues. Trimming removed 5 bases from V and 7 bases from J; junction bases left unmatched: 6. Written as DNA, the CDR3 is TGTGCCAGCAGTCTAGCGGGAGAGGCTCATACGCAGTATTTT. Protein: CASSLAGEAHTQYF.

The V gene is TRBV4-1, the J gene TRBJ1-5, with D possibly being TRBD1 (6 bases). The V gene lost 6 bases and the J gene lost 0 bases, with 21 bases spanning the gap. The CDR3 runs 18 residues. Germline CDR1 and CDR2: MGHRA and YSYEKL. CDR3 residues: CASRWKAGETGSNQPQHF. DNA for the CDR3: TGCGCCAGCAGGTGGAAGGCGGGGGAGACAGGTAGCAATCAGCCCCAGCATTTT.

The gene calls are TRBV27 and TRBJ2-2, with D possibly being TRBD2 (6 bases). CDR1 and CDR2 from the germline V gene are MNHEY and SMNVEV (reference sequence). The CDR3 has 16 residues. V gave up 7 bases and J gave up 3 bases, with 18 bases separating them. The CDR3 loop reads CASTLGGSGHTGELFF. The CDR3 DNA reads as TGTGCCAGCACCCTTGGGGGTAGCGGACACACCGGGGAGCTGTTTTTT.

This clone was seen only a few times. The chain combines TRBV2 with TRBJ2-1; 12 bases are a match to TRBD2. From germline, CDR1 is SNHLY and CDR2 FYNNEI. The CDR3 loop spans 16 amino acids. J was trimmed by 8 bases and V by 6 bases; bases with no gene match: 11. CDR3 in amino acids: CASRVTSGSDLDEQFF. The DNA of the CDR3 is TGTGCCAGCAGGGTGACTAGCGGGAGTGATCTCGATGAGCAGTTCTTC.